These 13 T cell receptor beta chains share one sample of origin, sequenced in a study of T cells in Graves' hyperthyroidism and ophthalmopathy. Amplification of TCR beta CDR3 regions used RNA as the template. Primed by the HTBI set, a first-round RT-PCR was run on the TCR CDR3. TCRdb reprocessed the multiplex PCR reads via MiXCR and lists one record per CDR3 protein. This sample has about 700,000 distinct CDR3 sequences, with roughly 46% found just once. The source material was peripheral blood or thyroid tissue (not recorded which). The receptors derive from an adult man with Graves' disease, either hyperthyroidism or ophthalmopathy (not recorded which).

This sequence joins TRBV10-3 and TRBJ2-7; 7 nucleotides match TRBD2. The CDR3 runs 15 residues. After removal of 0 bases from V and 5 bases from J, the junction contained 7 bases not matched to a gene. CDR1 and CDR2 from the germline V gene are ENHRY and SYGVKD. This CDR3 is CAISESGGNVHEQYF. DNA of the CDR3: TGTGCCATCAGTGAGTCGGGGGGGAACGTTCACGAGCAGTACTTC.

This clonotype was detected many times. The rearrangement joins TRBV15 to TRBJ2-5; 15 positions match TRBD2. V trimming: 3 bases; J trimming: 3 bases; junction bases outside the gene matches: 2. The CDR3 covers 16 residues. Germline CDR1 LNHNV, CDR2 YYDKDF (reference sequence). The CDR3 here is CATSRGLAGGKETQYF. The CDR3 DNA follows: TGTGCCACCAGCAGGGGACTAGCGGGAGGAAAAGAGACCCAGTACTTC.

This clonotype has only one observation. One end of the junction fails to match germline, which may point to a read error. The chain combines TRBV14 with TRBJ1-1, with TRBD1 matching over 7 bases. Germline CDR1 and CDR2: SGHDN and FVKESK. The CDR3 totals 16 residues. Here the CDR3 DNA reads TGTGCCAGCGGCCAACGCGGGCCGACAGGGCCAATTGAAGCTTTCTTT. Amino acid sequence: CASGQRGPTGPIEAFF.

This clonotype has a count of ten or more. The chain employs TRBV9 and TRBJ1-1; tentatively, D is TRBD1 (6 bases). The CDR3 runs 14 residues. Trimming removed 0 bases from V and 1 base from J, with 7 bases in between. The germline V gene encodes CDR1 SGDLS and CDR2 YYNGEE. The CDR3 here is CASSVGTANTEAFF. The CDR3 DNA reads as TGTGCCAGCAGCGTAGGGACAGCGAACACTGAAGCTTTCTTT. The full variable domain, in which reference TRBV9 and TRBJ1-1 provide the parts outside the CDR3, is DSGVTQTPKHLITATGQRVTLRCSPRSGDLSVYWYQQSLDQGLQFLIQYYNGEERAKGNILERFSAQQFPDLHSELNLSSLELGDSALYFCASSVGTANTEAFFGQGTRLTVV.

The rearrangement uses TRBV25-1 and TRBJ2-7; TRBD1 aligns across 11 bases. V trimming: 2 bases; J trimming: 1 base; junction bases outside the gene matches: 4. The CDR3 runs 16 residues. Germline lookup yields CDR1 MGHDK and CDR2 SYGVNS. Here the CDR3 reads CASSETGTGGSYEQYF. CDR3 bases: TGTGCCAGCAGTGAAACCGGGACAGGGGGGTCCTACGAGCAGTACTTC.

In the case of this clonotype: Without the conserved terminal phenylalanine or tryptophan, this CDR3 likely stems from a read error. No DNA is shown, since the ends of the CDR3 on it are uncertain; the CDR3 is the one TCRdb lists. This chain links TRBV7-9 with TRBJ2-6. With termini counted, the CDR3 has 8 amino acids. Per the germline V gene, CDR1 is SEHNR and CDR2 is FQNEAQ (reference sequence). The CDR3 spells CASSSTTQ.

The CDR3 reads CATSDPTVGNQPQHF. The CDR3 region has the DNA TGTGCCACCAGTGATCCGACAGTCGGCAATCAGCCCCAGCATTTT. The chain is built from TRBV24-1 and TRBJ1-5; D may be TRBD1 (5 bases). Germline assignment: CDR1 KGHDR and CDR2 SFDVKD. CDR3 length: 15 residues. Trimming took 3 bases from V and 2 from J, leaving 10 bases between them.

There are many counts of this clonotype. The chain's CDR3 is CASTRGPDSPLHF. Written as DNA, the CDR3 is TGTGCCAGTACCCGGGGCCCGGACTCACCCCTCCACTTT. J is TRBJ1-6 and V is TRBV19; a weak D match, TRBD1 (5 bases). CDR3 length: 13 residues. Trimming stripped 7 bases from V and 10 bases from J, with 14 bases between. Germline-derived CDR1 and CDR2 are LNHDA and SQIVND (reference sequence).

This rearrangement joins TRBV7-2 to TRBJ2-7, with TRBD1 matching 11 bases. V gave up 1 base and J gave up 6 bases; unmatched junction bases: 2. The CDR3 length is 14 residues. Germline CDR1 SGHTA, CDR2 FQGNSA. CDR3 residues: CASSLGTGGAEQYF. The CDR3 bases are TGTGCCAGCAGCTTAGGGACAGGGGGCGCCGAGCAGTACTTC.

The chain uses TRBV7-9 and TRBJ1-3; D is possibly TRBD1 (6 bases). The CDR3 contains 16 residues. Germline V CDR1 and CDR2: SEHNR, FQNEAQ (reference sequence). V shed 5 bases and J shed 0 bases, with 14 bases lying between them. In DNA, the CDR3 is TGTGCCAGCAGCCCTGTACAGGGACTCTCTGGAAACACCATATATTTT. Amino acid sequence: CASSPVQGLSGNTIYF.

Concerning this clonotype: It may be a read error: a sequence one base away is much more abundant. Since no conserved phenylalanine or tryptophan closes the CDR3, a read error is the likely cause. The rearrangement links TRBV29-1 to TRBJ1-2; D unresolved. Trimming stripped 7 bases from V and 3 bases from J, with 12 bases between. Per germline, CDR1 SQVTM and CDR2 ANQGSEA. The CDR3 is 12 amino acids. In DNA form, the CDR3 reads TGCAGCGCAACGCGGTTCGACTATGGCTACACCTCC. This gives the protein CSATRFDYGYTS.

This clonotype showed up many times. The chain couples TRBV7-9 to TRBJ1-2; TRBD1 matches at 9 bases. The germline CDR1 and CDR2 sequences are SEHNR and FQNEAQ (reference sequence). Trimming at V came to 5 bases and at J to 8 bases, leaving 12 bases not matched to a gene. The CDR3 covers 15 residues. The chain's CDR3 is CASSGDLQGAEGYTF. CDR3 DNA: TGTGCCAGCAGCGGAGATTTACAGGGGGCGGAAGGCTACACCTTC.

This clonotype has just a few counts. This sequence joins TRBV19 and TRBJ1-2, with D perhaps matching TRBD1 (6 bases). This CDR3 contains 15 residues. The germline V gene encodes CDR1 LNHDA and CDR2 SQIVND (reference sequence). Trimming removed 4 bases from V and 1 base from J, with 13 bases in between. CDR3 loop: CASSTRQAINYGYTF. In DNA form, the CDR3 reads TGTGCCAGTAGTACCCGACAGGCGATTAACTATGGCTACACCTTC.